Each of the 5 T cell receptor beta chains below was sequenced from the same sample in a study of T cell repertoires in cytomegalovirus infection. TCRdb ran MiXCR on the reads and lists one entry per CDR3 protein. The sample has about 680,000 distinct CDR3 sequences; approximately 25% are singletons. Sequencing used CD8+ T cells from PBMCs. All receptors derive from a human donor in good health (CMV status not recorded). Some clones in this sample may be carry-over from other donors' samples.

The gene calls are TRBV15 and TRBJ2-2; D is undetermined. V was clipped by 0 bases and J by 7 bases, with 3 bases between them. The CDR3 loop spans 12 amino acids. Germline values: CDR1 LNHNV, CDR2 YYDKDF (reference sequence). CDR3 loop: CATSRDHGELFF. In nucleotides, the CDR3 is TGTGCCACCAGCAGAGATCACGGGGAGCTGTTTTTT. Together with reference TRBV15 and TRBJ2-2, the CDR3 gives the full variable domain: DAMVIQNPRYQVTQFGKPVTLSCSQTLNHNVMYWYQQKSSQAPKLLFHYYDKDFNNEADTPDNFQSRRPNTSFCFLDIRSPGLGDTAMYLCATSRDHGELFFGEGSRLTVL.

The V and J genes are TRBV7-3 and TRBJ2-7, with 8 bases identical to TRBD1. Germline CDR1 and CDR2: SGHTA and FQGTGA. The CDR3 contains 15 residues. V trimming: 4 bases; J trimming: 2 bases; junction bases outside the gene matches: 7. The CDR3 region has the DNA TGTGCCAGCAGCTCGACAGGGGAAGGGACCTACGAGCAGTACTTC. It codes for CASSSTGEGTYEQYF.

The chain employs TRBV29-1 and TRBJ2-1; 8 bases fit TRBD1. This CDR3 is built from 15 residues. The V gene's germline CDR1 is SQVTM and CDR2 ANQGSEA. V gave up 4 bases and J gave up 4 bases; unmatched junction bases: 9. The CDR3 region is CSVVGHRGTYNEQFF. The DNA for the CDR3 is TGCAGCGTTGTTGGTCACAGGGGGACATACAATGAGCAGTTCTTC.

J is TRBJ1-3 and V is TRBV20-1; a weak D match, TRBD1 (6 bases). CDR3 length: 16 amino acids. The germline gives CDR1 DFQATT, CDR2 SNEGSKA (reference sequence). Trimming left V 0 bases short and J 0 bases short, with 12 bases between. The CDR3: CSARDLGATSGNTIYF. The CDR3 nucleotides read TGCAGTGCTAGAGACTTGGGGGCAACCTCTGGAAACACCATATATTTT.

This clonotype appeared many times. This chain uses TRBV7-3 with TRBJ2-3, with 10 bases aligning to TRBD2. CDR1 is SGHTA and CDR2 is FQGTGA in the germline V gene. CDR3 length equals 15 residues. The trim removed 4 bases at V and 3 bases at J, leaving 4 bases unmatched. CDR3 DNA sequence: TGTGCCAGCAGCTCTAGCGGGGGTGATACAGATACGCAGTATTTT. It translates to CASSSSGGDTDTQYF.